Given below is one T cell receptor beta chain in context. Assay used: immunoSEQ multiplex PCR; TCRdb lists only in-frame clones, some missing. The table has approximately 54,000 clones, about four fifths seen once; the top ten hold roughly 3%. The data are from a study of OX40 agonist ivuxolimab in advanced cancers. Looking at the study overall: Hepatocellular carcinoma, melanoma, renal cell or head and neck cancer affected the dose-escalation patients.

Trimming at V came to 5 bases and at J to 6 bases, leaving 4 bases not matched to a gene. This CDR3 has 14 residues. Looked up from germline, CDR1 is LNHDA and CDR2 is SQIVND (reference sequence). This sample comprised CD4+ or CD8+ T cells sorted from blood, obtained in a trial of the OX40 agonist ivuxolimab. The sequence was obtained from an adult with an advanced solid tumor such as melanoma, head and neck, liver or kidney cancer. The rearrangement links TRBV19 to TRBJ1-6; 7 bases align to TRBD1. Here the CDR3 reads CASSEYRGNSPLHF. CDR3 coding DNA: TGTGCCAGTAGTGAATACAGGGGTAATTCACCCCTCCACTTT.